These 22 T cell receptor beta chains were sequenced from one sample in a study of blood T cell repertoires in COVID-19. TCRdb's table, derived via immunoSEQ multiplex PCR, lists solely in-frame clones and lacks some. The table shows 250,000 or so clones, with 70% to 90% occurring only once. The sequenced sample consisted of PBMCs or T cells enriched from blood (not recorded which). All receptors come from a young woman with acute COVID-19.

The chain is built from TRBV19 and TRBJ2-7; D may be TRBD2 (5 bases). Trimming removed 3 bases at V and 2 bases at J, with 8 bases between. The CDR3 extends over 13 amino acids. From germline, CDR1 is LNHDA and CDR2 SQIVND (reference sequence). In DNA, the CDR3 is TGTGCCAGTAGTATCGGGGAAACCTACGAGCAGTACTTC. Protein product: CASSIGETYEQYF. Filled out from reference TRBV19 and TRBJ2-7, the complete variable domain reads DGGITQSPKYLFRKEGQNVTLSCEQNLNHDAMYWYRQDPGQGLRLIYYSQIVNDFQKGDIAEGYSVSREKKESFPLTVTSAQKNPTAFYLCASSIGETYEQYFGPGTRLTVT.

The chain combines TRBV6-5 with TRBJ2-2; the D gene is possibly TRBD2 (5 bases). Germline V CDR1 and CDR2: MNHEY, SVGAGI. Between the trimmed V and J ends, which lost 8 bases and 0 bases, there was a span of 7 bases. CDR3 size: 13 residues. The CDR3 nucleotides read TGTGCCAGCCGTAGCGCGAACACCGGGGAGCTGTTTTTT. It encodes CASRSANTGELFF.

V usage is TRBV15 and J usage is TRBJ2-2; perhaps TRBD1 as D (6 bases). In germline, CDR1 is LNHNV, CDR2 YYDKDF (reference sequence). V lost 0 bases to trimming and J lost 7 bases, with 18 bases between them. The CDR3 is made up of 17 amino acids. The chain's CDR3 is CATSRDLNTGPDGELFF. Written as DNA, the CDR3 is TGTGCCACCAGCAGAGATCTTAATACAGGGCCGGACGGGGAGCTGTTTTTT.

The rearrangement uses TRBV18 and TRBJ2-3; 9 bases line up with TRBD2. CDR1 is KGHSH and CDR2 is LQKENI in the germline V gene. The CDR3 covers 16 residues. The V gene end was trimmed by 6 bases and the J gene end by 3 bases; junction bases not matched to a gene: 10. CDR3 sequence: CASSTQLAGVTDTQYF. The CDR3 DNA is TGTGCCAGCTCGACGCAATTAGCGGGAGTAACAGATACGCAGTATTTT.

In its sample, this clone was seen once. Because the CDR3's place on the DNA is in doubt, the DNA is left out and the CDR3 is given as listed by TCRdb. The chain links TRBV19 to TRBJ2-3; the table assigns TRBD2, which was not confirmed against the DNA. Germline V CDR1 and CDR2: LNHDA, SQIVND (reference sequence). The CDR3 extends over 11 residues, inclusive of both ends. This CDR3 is CASSSGDTQYF.

CDR3 protein: CASSLSSPGGRARLNEQFF. CDR3 coding DNA: TGTGCCAGCAGTTTATCTTCCCCAGGCGGGAGGGCCCGGCTCAATGAGCAGTTCTTC. The V call is TRBV27, the J call TRBJ2-1, with TRBD2 identical over 9 bases. V gave up 0 bases and J gave up 6 bases; unmatched junction bases: 15. The CDR3 covers 19 residues. The germline V gene encodes CDR1 MNHEY and CDR2 SMNVEV (reference sequence).

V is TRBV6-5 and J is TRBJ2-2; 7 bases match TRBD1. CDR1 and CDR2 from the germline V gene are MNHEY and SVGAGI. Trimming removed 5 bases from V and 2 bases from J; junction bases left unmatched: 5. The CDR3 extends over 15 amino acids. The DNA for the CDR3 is TGTGCCAGCAGTATTCGGGACAGAAACACCGGGGAGCTGTTTTTT. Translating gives CASSIRDRNTGELFF.

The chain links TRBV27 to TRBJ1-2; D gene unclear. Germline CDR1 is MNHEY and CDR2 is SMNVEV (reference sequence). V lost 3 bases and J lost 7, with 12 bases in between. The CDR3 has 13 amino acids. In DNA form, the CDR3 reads TGTGCCAGCAGTTTGGTAGTGGGAGGTGGCTACACCTTC. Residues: CASSLVVGGGYTF.

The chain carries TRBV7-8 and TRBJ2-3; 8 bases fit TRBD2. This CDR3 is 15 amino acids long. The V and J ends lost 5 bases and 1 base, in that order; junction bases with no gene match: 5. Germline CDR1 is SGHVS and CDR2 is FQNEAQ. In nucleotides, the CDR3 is TGTGCCAGCAGCCGGGGACTAGGAGGCACAGATACGCAGTATTTT. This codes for CASSRGLGGTDTQYF.

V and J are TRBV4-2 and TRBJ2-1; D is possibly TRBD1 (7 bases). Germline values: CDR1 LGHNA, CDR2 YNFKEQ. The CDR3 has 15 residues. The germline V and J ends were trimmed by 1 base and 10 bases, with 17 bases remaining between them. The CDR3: CASSQAQGGPEEQFF. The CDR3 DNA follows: TGTGCCAGCAGCCAAGCGCAGGGGGGCCCGGAGGAGCAGTTCTTC.

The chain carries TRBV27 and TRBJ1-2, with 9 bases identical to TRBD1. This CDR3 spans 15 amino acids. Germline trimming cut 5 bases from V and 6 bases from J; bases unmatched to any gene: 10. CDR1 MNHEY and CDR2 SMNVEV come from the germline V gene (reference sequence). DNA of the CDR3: TGTGCCAGCAGTCCACCGGGACAGGGCGTTGATGGCTACACCTTC. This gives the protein CASSPPGQGVDGYTF.

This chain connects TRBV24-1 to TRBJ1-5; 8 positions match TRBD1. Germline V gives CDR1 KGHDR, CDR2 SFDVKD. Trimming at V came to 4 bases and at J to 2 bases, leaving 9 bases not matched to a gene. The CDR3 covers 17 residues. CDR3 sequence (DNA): TGTGCCACCAGTGACCCCCAGACAGGGGATGGCAATCAGCCCCAGCATTTT. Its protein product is CATSDPQTGDGNQPQHF.

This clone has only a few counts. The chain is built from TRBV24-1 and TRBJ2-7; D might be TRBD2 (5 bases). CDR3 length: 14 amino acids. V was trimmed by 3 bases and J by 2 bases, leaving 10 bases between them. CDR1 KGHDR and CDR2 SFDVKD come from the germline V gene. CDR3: CATSDPRGAYEQYF. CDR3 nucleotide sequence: TGTGCCACCAGTGATCCACGGGGTGCCTACGAGCAGTACTTC.

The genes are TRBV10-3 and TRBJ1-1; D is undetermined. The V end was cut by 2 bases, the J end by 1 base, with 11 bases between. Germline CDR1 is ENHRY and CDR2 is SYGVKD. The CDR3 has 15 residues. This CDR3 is CAISEGVTGNTEAFF. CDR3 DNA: TGTGCCATCAGTGAGGGTGTGACGGGGAACACTGAAGCTTTCTTT.

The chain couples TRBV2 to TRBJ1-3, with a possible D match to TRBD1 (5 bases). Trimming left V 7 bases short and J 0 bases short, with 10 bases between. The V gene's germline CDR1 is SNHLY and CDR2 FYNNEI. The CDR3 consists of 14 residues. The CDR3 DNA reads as TGTGCCAGCAATAGCAGGGCCTCTGGAAACACCATATATTTT. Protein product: CASNSRASGNTIYF. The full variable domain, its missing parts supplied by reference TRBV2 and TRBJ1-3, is EPEVTQTPSHQVTQMGQEVILRCVPISNHLYFYWYRQILGQKVEFLVSFYNNEISEKSEIFDDQFSVERPDGSNFTLKIRSTKLEDSAMYFCASNSRASGNTIYFGEGSWLTVV.

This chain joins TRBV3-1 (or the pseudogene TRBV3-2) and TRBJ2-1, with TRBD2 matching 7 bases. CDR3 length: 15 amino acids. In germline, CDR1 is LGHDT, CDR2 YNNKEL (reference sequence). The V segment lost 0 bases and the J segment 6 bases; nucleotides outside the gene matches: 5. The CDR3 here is CASSQDSLAANEQFF. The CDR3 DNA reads TGTGCCAGCAGCCAAGATTCGCTAGCGGCCAATGAGCAGTTCTTC.

CDR3 nucleotides: TGCAGTCTCGCGGGGGAAGAAGCTTTCTTT. Residues: CSLAGEEAFF. The chain combines TRBV20-1 with TRBJ1-1, with a possible D match to TRBD1 (5 bases). Germline V lookup: CDR1 DFQATT, CDR2 SNEGSKA (reference sequence). CDR3 length equals 10 residues. The V end was cut by 8 bases, the J end by 8 bases, with 12 bases between.

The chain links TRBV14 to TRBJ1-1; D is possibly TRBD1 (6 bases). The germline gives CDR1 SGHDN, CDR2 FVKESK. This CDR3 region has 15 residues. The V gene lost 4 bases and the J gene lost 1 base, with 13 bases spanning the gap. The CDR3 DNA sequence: TGTGCCAGCAGCCGACCACAGGGCGGGAACACTGAAGCTTTCTTT. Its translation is CASSRPQGGNTEAFF.

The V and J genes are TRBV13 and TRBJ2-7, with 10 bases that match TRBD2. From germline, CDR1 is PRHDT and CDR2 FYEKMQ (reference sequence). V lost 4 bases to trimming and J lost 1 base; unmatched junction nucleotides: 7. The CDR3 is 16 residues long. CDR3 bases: TGTGCCAGCAGCTCAGCGGTACTAGCGGGGTCCTACGAGCAGTACTTC. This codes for CASSSAVLAGSYEQYF.

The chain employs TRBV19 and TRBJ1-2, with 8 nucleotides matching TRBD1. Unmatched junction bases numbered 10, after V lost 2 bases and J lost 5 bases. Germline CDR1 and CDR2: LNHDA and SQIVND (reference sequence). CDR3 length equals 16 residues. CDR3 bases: TGTGCCAGTAGTATACTGCTCCGGGACAGGCCTTATGGCTACACCTTC. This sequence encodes CASSILLRDRPYGYTF. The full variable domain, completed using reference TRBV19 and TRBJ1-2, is DGGITQSPKYLFRKEGQNVTLSCEQNLNHDAMYWYRQDPGQGLRLIYYSQIVNDFQKGDIAEGYSVSREKKESFPLTVTSAQKNPTAFYLCASSILLRDRPYGYTFGSGTRLTVV.

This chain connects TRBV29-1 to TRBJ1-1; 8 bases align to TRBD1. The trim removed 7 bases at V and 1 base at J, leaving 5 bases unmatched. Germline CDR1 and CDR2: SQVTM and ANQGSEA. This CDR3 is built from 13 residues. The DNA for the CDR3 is TGCAGCGCTCAACAGGGGGGGAACACTGAAGCTTTCTTT. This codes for CSAQQGGNTEAFF.

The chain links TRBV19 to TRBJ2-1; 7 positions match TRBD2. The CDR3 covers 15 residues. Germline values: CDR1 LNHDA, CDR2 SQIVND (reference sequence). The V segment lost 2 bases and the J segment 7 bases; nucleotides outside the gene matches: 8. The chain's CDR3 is CASSILAGVGNEQFF. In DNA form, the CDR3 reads TGTGCCAGTAGTATACTTGCGGGAGTGGGAAATGAGCAGTTCTTC. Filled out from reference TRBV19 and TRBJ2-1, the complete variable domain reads DGGITQSPKYLFRKEGQNVTLSCEQNLNHDAMYWYRQDPGQGLRLIYYSQIVNDFQKGDIAEGYSVSREKKESFPLTVTSAQKNPTAFYLCASSILAGVGNEQFFGPGTRLTVL.